This T cell receptor (beta chain) was profiled in a study of T-cell memory formation after mild COVID-19. Germline-derived CDR1 and CDR2 are SGHVS and FQNEAQ. The CDR3 is made up of 12 amino acids. V lost 4 bases and J 3 bases, leaving 7 bases between the germline ends. TCRdb recomputed calls from the 5' RACE reads with MiXCR, one row per CDR3 protein. The table includes 250,000 to 300,000 distinct CDR3 sequences, 15% to 20% detected once. This clonotype turned up a few times. Sequencing was carried out using PBMCs or a T cell subset sorted from them (not recorded which). The origin of this receptor is a man between 18 and 29 years old who had mild COVID-19 (a few samples of this study predate the infection). Cell type and time point are not known. The chain has TRBV7-8 and TRBJ2-7; D not resolved. The CDR3 reads CASSYDNYEQYV. CDR3 nucleotides: TGTGCCAGCAGCTACGACAACTACGAGCAGTACGTC.